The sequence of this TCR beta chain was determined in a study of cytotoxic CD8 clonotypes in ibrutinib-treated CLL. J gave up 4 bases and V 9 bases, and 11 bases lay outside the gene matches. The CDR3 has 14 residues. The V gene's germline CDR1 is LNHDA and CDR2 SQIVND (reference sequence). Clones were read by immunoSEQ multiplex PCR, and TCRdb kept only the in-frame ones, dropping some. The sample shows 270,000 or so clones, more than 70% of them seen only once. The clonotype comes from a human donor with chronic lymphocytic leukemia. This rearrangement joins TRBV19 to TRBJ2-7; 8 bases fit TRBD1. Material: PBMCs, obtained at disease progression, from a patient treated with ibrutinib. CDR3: CASSPGQEGYEQYF. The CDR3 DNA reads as TGTGCCAGCTCACCGGGACAGGAGGGTTACGAGCAGTACTTC.